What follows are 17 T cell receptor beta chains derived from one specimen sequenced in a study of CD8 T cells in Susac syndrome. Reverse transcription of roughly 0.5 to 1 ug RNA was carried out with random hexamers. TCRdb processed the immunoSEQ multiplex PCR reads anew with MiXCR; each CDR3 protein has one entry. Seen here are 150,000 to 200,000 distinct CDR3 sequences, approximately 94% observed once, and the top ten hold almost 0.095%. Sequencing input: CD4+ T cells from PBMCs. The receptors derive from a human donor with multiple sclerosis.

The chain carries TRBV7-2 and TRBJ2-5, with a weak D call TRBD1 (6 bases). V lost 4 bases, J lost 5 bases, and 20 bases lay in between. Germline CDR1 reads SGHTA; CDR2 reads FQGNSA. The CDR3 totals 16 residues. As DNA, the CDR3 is TGTGCCAGCAGCTCCTTACAGGGACGGGGCGGGGAGACCCAGTACTTC. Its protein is CASSSLQGRGGETQYF. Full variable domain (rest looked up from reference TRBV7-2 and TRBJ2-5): GAGVSQSPSNKVTEKGKDVELRCDPISGHTALYWYRQSLGQGLEFLIYFQGNSAPDKSGLPSDRFSAERTGGSVSTLTIQRTQQEDSAVYLCASSSLQGRGGETQYFGPGTRLLVL.

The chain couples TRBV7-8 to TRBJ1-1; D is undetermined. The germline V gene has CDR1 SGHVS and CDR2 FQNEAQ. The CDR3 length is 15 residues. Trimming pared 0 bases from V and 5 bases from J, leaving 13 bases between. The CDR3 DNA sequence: TGTGCCAGCAGCTTAGCGGGAGCGGTTGGAACTGAAGCTTTCTTT. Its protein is CASSLAGAVGTEAFF.

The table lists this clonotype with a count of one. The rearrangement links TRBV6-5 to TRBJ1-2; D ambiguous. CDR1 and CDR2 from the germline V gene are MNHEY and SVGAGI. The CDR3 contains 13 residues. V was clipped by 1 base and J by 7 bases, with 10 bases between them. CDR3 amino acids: CASSYYDEGGYTF. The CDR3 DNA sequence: TGTGCCAGCAGTTACTACGACGAGGGTGGCTACACCTTC.

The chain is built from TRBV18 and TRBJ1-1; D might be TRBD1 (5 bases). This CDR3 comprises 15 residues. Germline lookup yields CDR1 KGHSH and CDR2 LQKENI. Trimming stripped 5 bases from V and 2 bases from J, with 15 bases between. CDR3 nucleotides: TGTGCCAGCTCAAGAGGGGTTTCTGGAAACACTGAAGCTTTCTTT. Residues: CASSRGVSGNTEAFF.

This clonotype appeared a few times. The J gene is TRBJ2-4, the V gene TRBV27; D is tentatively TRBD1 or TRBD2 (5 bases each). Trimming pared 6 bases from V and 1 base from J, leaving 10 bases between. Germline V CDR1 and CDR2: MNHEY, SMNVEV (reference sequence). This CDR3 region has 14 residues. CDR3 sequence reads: CASSPRDAKNIQYF. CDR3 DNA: TGTGCCAGCAGCCCCAGGGACGCCAAAAACATTCAGTACTTC.

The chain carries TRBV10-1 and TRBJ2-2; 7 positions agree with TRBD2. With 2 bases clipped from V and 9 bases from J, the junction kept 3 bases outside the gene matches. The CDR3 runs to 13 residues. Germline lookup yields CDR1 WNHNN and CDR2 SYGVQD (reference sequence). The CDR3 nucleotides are TGCGCCAGCAGTGAGGCGGGAGAAAGGGAGCTGTTTTTT. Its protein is CASSEAGERELFF.

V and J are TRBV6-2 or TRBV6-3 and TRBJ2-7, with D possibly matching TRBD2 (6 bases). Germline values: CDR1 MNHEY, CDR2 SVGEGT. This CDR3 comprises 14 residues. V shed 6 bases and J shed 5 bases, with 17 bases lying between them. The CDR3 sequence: CASREGGNMHEQYF. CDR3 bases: TGTGCCAGCAGGGAAGGAGGGAATATGCACGAGCAGTACTTC.

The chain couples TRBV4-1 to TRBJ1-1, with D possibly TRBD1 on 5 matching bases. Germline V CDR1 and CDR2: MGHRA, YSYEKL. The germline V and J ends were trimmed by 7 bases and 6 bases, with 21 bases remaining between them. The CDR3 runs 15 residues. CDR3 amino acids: CASTPGDLAGAEAFF. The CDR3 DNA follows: TGCGCCAGCACTCCTGGGGACCTCGCCGGCGCTGAAGCTTTCTTT.

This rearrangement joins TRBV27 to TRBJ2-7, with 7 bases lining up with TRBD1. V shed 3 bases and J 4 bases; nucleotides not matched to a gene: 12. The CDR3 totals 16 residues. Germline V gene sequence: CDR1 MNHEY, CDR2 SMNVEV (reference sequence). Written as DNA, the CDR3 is TGTGCCAGCAGTTTCCAACCCCGGACAGGAAAGTACGAGCAGTACTTC. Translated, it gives CASSFQPRTGKYEQYF.

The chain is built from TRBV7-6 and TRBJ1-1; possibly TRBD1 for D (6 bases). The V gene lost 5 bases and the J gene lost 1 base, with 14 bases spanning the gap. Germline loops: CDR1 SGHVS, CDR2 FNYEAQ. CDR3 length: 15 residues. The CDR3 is CASSPDRWGNTEAFF. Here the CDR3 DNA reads TGTGCCAGCAGCCCTGACAGGTGGGGGAACACTGAAGCTTTCTTT.

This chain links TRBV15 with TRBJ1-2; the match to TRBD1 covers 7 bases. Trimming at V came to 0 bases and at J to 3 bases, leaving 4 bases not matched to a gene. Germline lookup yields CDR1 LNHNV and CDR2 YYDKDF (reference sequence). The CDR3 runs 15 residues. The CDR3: CATSREQGQDYGYTF. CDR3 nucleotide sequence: TGTGCCACCAGCAGAGAACAGGGGCAGGACTATGGCTACACCTTC.

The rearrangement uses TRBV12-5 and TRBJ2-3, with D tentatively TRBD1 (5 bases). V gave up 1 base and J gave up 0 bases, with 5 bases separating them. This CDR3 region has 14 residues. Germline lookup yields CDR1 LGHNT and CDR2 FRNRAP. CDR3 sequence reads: CASGLGQSTDTQYF. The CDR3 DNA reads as TGTGCTAGTGGTTTGGGACAGAGCACAGATACGCAGTATTTT.

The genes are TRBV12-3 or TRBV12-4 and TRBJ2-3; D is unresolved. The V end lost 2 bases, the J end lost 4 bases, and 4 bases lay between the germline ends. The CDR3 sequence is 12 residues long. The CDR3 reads CASSLLPDTQYF. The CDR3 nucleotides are TGTGCCAGCAGTTTATTGCCAGATACGCAGTATTTT.

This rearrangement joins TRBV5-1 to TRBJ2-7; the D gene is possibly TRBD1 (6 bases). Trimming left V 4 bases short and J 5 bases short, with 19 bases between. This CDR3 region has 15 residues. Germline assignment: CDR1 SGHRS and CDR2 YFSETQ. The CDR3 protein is CASSVRTASGHEQYF. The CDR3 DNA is TGCGCCAGCAGCGTCCGGACAGCCTCGGGCCACGAGCAGTACTTC.

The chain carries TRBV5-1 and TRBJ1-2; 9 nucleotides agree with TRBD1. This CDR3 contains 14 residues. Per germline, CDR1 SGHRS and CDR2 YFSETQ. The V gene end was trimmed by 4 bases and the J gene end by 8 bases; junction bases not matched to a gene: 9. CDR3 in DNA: TGCGCCAGCAGCACATCCCACAGGGGGCAAGGCTACACCTTC. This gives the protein CASSTSHRGQGYTF.

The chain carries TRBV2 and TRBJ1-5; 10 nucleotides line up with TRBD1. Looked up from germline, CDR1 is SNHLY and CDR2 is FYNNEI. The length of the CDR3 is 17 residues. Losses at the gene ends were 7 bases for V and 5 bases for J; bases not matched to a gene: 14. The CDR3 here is CASTLSGQGGGHQPQHF. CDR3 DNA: TGTGCCAGCACCTTAAGTGGACAGGGGGGGGGTCATCAGCCCCAGCATTTT. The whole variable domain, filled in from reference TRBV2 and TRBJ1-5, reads EPEVTQTPSHQVTQMGQEVILRCVPISNHLYFYWYRQILGQKVEFLVSFYNNEISEKSEIFDDQFSVERPDGSNFTLKIRSTKLEDSAMYFCASTLSGQGGGHQPQHFGDGTRLSIL.

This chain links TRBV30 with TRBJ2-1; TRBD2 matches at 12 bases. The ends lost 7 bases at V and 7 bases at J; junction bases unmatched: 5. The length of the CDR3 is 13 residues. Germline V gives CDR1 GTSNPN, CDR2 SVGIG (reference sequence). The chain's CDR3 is CASTSGSLNEQFF. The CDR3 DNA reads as TGTGCCTCGACTAGCGGGAGCCTAAATGAGCAGTTCTTC.